This TCR beta chain was identified in a study of response to subunit inactivated influenza vaccine. Trimming stripped 5 bases from V and 5 bases from J, with 9 bases between. The CDR3 runs 13 residues. Germline V gives CDR1 SGHVS, CDR2 FQNEAQ. TCRdb passed the RT-PCR reads through MiXCR, listing each CDR3 protein once. There are around 500,000 distinct CDR3 sequences in the sample; 10% to 11% occur only once, and around 12% lies in the top ten. This clonotype has at least ten counts. The TCR originated in a middle-aged man who received an inactivated influenza vaccine. The chain carries TRBV7-8 and TRBJ2-2; TRBD1 might be the D (6 bases). Sample: PBMCs from blood, taken around seven weeks after vaccination. The CDR3, as DNA: TGTGCCAGCAGCAGGACAGAGACCGGGGAGCTGTTTTTT. It codes for CASSRTETGELFF.